Listed below are T cell receptor beta chains from one sample, sequenced in a study of T cell responses to AZD1222 COVID-19 vaccine. The data were produced by immunoSEQ multiplex PCR, yet TCRdb's version contains in-frame clones alone and is incomplete. The sample holds about 140,000 clones, about 90% seen once. Sample: peripheral blood, taken 28 days after the second dose of the MenACWY control vaccine. The source of these receptors is an adult who received the MenACWY meningococcal vaccine as a control. The CDR3 runs from the conserved cysteine through the conserved F or W. The order of the fields is V gene, D gene, clone size, J gene, CDR3 DNA, CDR3 protein. D genes are given only for firm matches. A clone size is listed for some rows: how often the clone was seen (once, few, many), or a class if it is expanded.

V gene: TRBV28
D gene: TRBD1
clone size: .
J gene: TRBJ1-4
CDR3 DNA: TGTGCCAACAAAGGTACCGGGACAGGGATAGCTAATGAAAAACTGTTTTTT
CDR3 protein: CANKGTGTGIANEKLFF

V gene: TRBV20-1
D gene: .
clone size: once
J gene: TRBJ2-7
CDR3 DNA: TGCAGTGCTAGCTCCCCCTACGAGCAGTACTTC
CDR3 protein: CSASSPYEQYF

V gene: TRBV7-9
D gene: .
clone size: .
J gene: TRBJ2-5
CDR3 DNA: TGTGCCAGCAGCTCTAGGGGGGACGAGACCCAGTACTTC
CDR3 protein: CASSSRGDETQYF

V gene: TRBV5-4
D gene: .
clone size: .
J gene: TRBJ1-2
CDR3 DNA: TGTGCCAGCAGCTTGGCCTTCGGCAACTATGGCTACACCTTC
CDR3 protein: CASSLAFGNYGYTF

V gene: TRBV6-2/TRBV6-3
D gene: .
clone size: .
J gene: TRBJ1-1
CDR3 DNA: TGTGCCAGCAGTCAGGGGTCGGACAGTCCGGCTTTCTTT
CDR3 protein: CASSQGSDSPAFF

V gene: TRBV5-6
D gene: .
clone size: .
J gene: TRBJ1-1
CDR3 DNA: TGTGCCAGCAGCTTGGCGGGTTTCGAAGGCACTGAAGCTTTCTTT
CDR3 protein: CASSLAGFEGTEAFF

V gene: TRBV7-2
D gene: TRBD1
clone size: .
J gene: TRBJ1-1
CDR3 DNA: TGTGCCAGCAGCCTCCAGGACAGGGGTGGTGTTGAAGCTTTCTTT
CDR3 protein: CASSLQDRGGVEAFF

V gene: TRBV7-3
D gene: .
clone size: .
J gene: TRBJ2-1
CDR3 DNA: TGTGCCAGCAGCTCGAACAGCAGGGGCAATTACAATGAGCAGTTCTTC
CDR3 protein: CASSSNSRGNYNEQFF

V gene: TRBV14
D gene: TRBD1
clone size: .
J gene: TRBJ1-1
CDR3 DNA: TGTGCCAGCAGCCGGAAGGGACAGTTGGGCACTGAAGCTTTCTTT
CDR3 protein: CASSRKGQLGTEAFF

V gene: TRBV6-5
D gene: TRBD2
clone size: .
J gene: TRBJ2-7
CDR3 DNA: TGTGCCAGCAGACAAAGGGGACTAGCGGGAGGAGAGCAGTACTTC
CDR3 protein: CASRQRGLAGGEQYF

V gene: TRBV13
D gene: .
clone size: .
J gene: TRBJ2-7
CDR3 DNA: TGTGCCAGCAGTCGGGGGATGATCCCCTACGAGCAGTACTTC
CDR3 protein: CASSRGMIPYEQYF

V gene: TRBV24-1
D gene: .
clone size: once
J gene: TRBJ2-6
CDR3 DNA: TGTGCCACCAGTGATTCGCGTTACTCTGGGGCCAACGTCCTGACTTTC
CDR3 protein: CATSDSRYSGANVLTF

V gene: TRBV3-1/TRBV3-2
D gene: .
clone size: .
J gene: TRBJ2-1
CDR3 DNA: TGTGCCAGCAGCCAAGCGTCGATTGAGCAGTTCTTC
CDR3 protein: CASSQASIEQFF

V gene: TRBV28
D gene: TRBD1
clone size: .
J gene: TRBJ1-1
CDR3 DNA: TGTGCCAGCAGTCAGGGGGGATCGGGTACTGAAGCTTTCTTT
CDR3 protein: CASSQGGSGTEAFF

V gene: TRBV6-5
D gene: TRBD1
clone size: .
J gene: TRBJ2-7
CDR3 DNA: TGTGCCAGCCGAAAGGGGACAGGCTACGAGCAGTACTTC
CDR3 protein: CASRKGTGYEQYF

V gene: TRBV30
D gene: .
clone size: .
J gene: TRBJ2-5
CDR3 DNA: TGTGCCTGGAGTGGGGCAGCCCAAGAAACCCAGTACTTC
CDR3 protein: CAWSGAAQETQYF